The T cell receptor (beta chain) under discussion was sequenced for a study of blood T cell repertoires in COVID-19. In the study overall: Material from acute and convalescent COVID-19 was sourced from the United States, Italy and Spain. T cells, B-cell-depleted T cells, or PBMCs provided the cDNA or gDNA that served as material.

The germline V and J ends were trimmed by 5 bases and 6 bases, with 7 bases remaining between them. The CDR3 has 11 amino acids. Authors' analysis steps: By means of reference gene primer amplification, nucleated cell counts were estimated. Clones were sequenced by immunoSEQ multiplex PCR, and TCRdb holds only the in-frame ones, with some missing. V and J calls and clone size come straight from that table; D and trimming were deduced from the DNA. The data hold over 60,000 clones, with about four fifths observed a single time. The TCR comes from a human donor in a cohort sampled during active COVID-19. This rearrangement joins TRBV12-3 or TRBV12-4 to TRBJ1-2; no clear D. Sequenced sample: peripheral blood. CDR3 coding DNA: TGTGCCAGCAGTAACAGTCATGGCTACACCTTC. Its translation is CASSNSHGYTF.